The 22 T cell receptor beta chains reported below all come from one sample, sequenced in a study of T cell responses to AZD1222 COVID-19 vaccine. The method was immunoSEQ multiplex PCR; TCRdb's version includes in-frame clones alone and lacks a portion of them. Among 160,000 or so clones, just over 90% were seen once, and the ten largest hold around 2.6%. Sequencing used peripheral blood, obtained on day 0 of AZD1222 vaccination. The receptors were sampled from an adult in good health.

The chain carries TRBV9 and TRBJ1-1; D perhaps matches TRBD1 (6 bases). This CDR3 has 14 amino acids. With 0 bases removed from V and 5 bases from J, the gap between germline ends came to 11 bases. Germline lookup yields CDR1 SGDLS and CDR2 YYNGEE. In DNA, the CDR3 is TGTGCCAGCAGCGTAGAGGGGGGTGGAACTGAAGCTTTCTTT. This encodes CASSVEGGGTEAFF.

DNA for the CDR3: TGTGCCTGGAGTACTTTGGATAATGGCTACACCTTC. This gives the protein CAWSTLDNGYTF. The chain carries TRBV30 and TRBJ1-2; D is unclear. CDR3 size: 12 residues. CDR1 is GTSNPN and CDR2 is SVGIG in the germline V gene (reference sequence). The germline V and J ends were trimmed by 2 bases and 6 bases, with 10 bases remaining between them.

Details on this clone: At one end, the junction sequence differs from germline, possibly due to a read error. The chain recombines TRBV3-1 (or the pseudogene TRBV3-2) with TRBJ2-7; no clear D gene. This CDR3 has 14 amino acids. CDR1 is LGHDT and CDR2 is YNNKEL in the germline V gene (reference sequence). CDR3 nucleotides: TGTGCCAGCAGCCAAGCCGGGCTCTCCCACGAGCAGTACTTC. Its protein product is CASSQAGLSHEQYF.

The rearrangement links TRBV6-5 to TRBJ1-6; D remains ambiguous. The CDR3 runs 11 residues. V shed 10 bases and J shed 10 bases, with 11 bases lying between them. Germline CDR1 MNHEY, CDR2 SVGAGI. CDR3 DNA sequence: TGTGCCACGACTGGGGAATCACCCCTCCACTTT. Amino acid sequence: CATTGESPLHF.

This clone was counted only a few times. The rearrangement links TRBV5-1 to TRBJ1-2; D possibly corresponds to TRBD1 (5 bases). CDR1 SGHRS and CDR2 YFSETQ come from the germline V gene. The CDR3 contains 15 residues. V gave up 4 bases and J gave up 4 bases, with 17 bases separating them. The CDR3 is CASSHGGTSTYGYTF. CDR3 nucleotides: TGCGCCAGCAGCCACGGGGGGACGTCGACCTATGGCTACACCTTC.

The rearrangement uses TRBV6-5 and TRBJ2-1, with 7 bases aligning to TRBD1. The ends lost 7 bases at V and 10 bases at J; junction bases unmatched: 7. CDR1 and CDR2 from the germline V gene are MNHEY and SVGAGI. CDR3 length: 12 residues. The CDR3 here is CASITGVGEQFF. The CDR3 nucleotides read TGTGCCAGCATTACAGGGGTAGGGGAGCAGTTCTTC.

The chain uses TRBV6-6 and TRBJ1-1; 8 bases match TRBD1. The CDR3 is 12 residues long. Germline trimming cut 5 bases from V and 11 bases from J; bases unmatched to any gene: 7. Germline loops: CDR1 MNHNY, CDR2 SVGAGI (reference sequence). CDR3 coding DNA: TGTGCCAGCAGTCCCGGACAGGGAGATGCTTTCTTT. It is translated as CASSPGQGDAFF.

In its sample, this clone was seen once. This sequence joins TRBV6-6 and TRBJ1-1; TRBD1 matches at 11 bases. CDR3 length equals 13 residues. V dropped 10 bases and J dropped 5; count of bases not matched to a gene: 6. Germline CDR1 MNHNY, CDR2 SVGAGI (reference sequence). Here the CDR3 DNA reads TGTGCCACCTTGGGACAGGGGGGTACTGAAGCTTTCTTT. As protein: CATLGQGGTEAFF.

The chain carries TRBV9 and TRBJ2-2; TRBD2 matches 8 bases. Unmatched junction bases numbered 2, after V lost 6 bases and J lost 1 base. Germline CDR1 and CDR2: SGDLS and YYNGEE. The length of the CDR3 is 14 residues. The CDR3 sequence: CASKTSGNTGELFF. CDR3 coding DNA: TGTGCCAGCAAAACTAGCGGGAACACCGGGGAGCTGTTTTTT.

The gene calls are TRBV19 and TRBJ2-4, with 12 bases identical to TRBD2. The CDR3 consists of 16 residues. Germline CDR1 LNHDA, CDR2 SQIVND (reference sequence). V lost 5 bases and J lost 4; bases outside the gene matches: 6. In nucleotides, the CDR3 is TGTGCCAGTAGTCCGAGGACTAGCGGGATTAAAAACATTCAGTACTTC. It specifies CASSPRTSGIKNIQYF.

The chain couples TRBV4-1 to TRBJ1-2; 8 positions match TRBD1. The germline V gene encodes CDR1 MGHRA and CDR2 YSYEKL. Germline trimming cut 1 base from V and 6 bases from J; bases unmatched to any gene: 4. The CDR3 is 14 residues long. The CDR3 sequence is CASSQGTGNHGYTF. Written as DNA, the CDR3 is TGCGCCAGCAGCCAAGGGACAGGGAACCATGGCTACACCTTC.

CDR3 region: CASSYSGQYEQYF. The CDR3 nucleotides read TGTGCCAGCAGTTACTCGGGACAGTACGAGCAGTACTTC. This chain connects TRBV6-6 to TRBJ2-7; 7 bases are a match to TRBD1. CDR1 and CDR2 from the germline V gene are MNHNY and SVGAGI (reference sequence). The CDR3 extends over 13 amino acids. V lost 0 bases and J lost 4; bases outside the gene matches: 0.

V and J are TRBV27 and TRBJ1-2; 7 nucleotides align to TRBD1. The CDR3 sequence is 14 residues long. Losses at the gene ends were 5 bases for V and 4 bases for J; bases not matched to a gene: 7. Germline assignment: CDR1 MNHEY and CDR2 SMNVEV (reference sequence). DNA for the CDR3: TGTGCCAGCAGTCCCCCGGACAGGACCTATGGCTACACCTTC. Translated, it gives CASSPPDRTYGYTF.

V and J are TRBV29-1 and TRBJ1-2; D is perhaps TRBD1 (5 bases). In germline, CDR1 is SQVTM, CDR2 ANQGSEA. Trimming took 6 bases from V and 0 from J, leaving 11 bases between them. CDR3 length: 13 residues. CDR3 sequence reads: CSVRRGANYGYTF. The DNA of the CDR3 is TGCAGCGTAAGGAGGGGTGCTAACTATGGCTACACCTTC.

This clone was detected once. The chain couples TRBV4-1 to TRBJ2-1, with TRBD1 as a possible D gene (6 bases). The CDR3 has 16 amino acids. The V end was cut by 5 bases, the J end by 3 bases, with 17 bases between. Per germline, CDR1 MGHRA and CDR2 YSYEKL. The CDR3 is CASSSGEGVIYNEQFF. CDR3 sequence (DNA): TGCGCCAGCAGCTCAGGAGAGGGGGTTATCTACAATGAGCAGTTCTTC.

The rearrangement joins TRBV28 to TRBJ1-5; D unclear. Germline CDR1 and CDR2: MDHEN and SYDVKM. Trimming stripped 5 bases from V and 9 bases from J, with 11 bases between. The CDR3 covers 12 residues. CDR3 residues: CASSPKISPQHF. The CDR3 bases are TGTGCCAGCAGTCCCAAAATCTCGCCCCAGCATTTT.

V and J are TRBV6-5 and TRBJ1-2; D perhaps matches TRBD1 (6 bases). Germline V gene data show CDR1 as MNHEY and CDR2 as SVGAGI. Trimming removed 7 bases at V and 4 bases at J, with 13 bases between. The CDR3 has 13 residues. CDR3 DNA: TGTGCCAGCACCGCCGGGACACCCTATGGCTACACCTTC. Residues: CASTAGTPYGYTF.

The chain couples TRBV4-2 to TRBJ2-7; 9 bases are a match to TRBD1. V shed 0 bases, J shed 6 bases, and the junction held 6 bases outside the gene matches. Germline-derived CDR1 and CDR2 are LGHNA and YNFKEQ. This CDR3 is built from 15 residues. This chain's CDR3 is CASSQDWDRALEQYF. CDR3 nucleotide sequence: TGTGCCAGCAGCCAAGATTGGGACAGGGCGCTCGAGCAGTACTTC.

This clone appeared a few times. This rearrangement joins TRBV19 to TRBJ2-3; 14 bases match TRBD2. Germline trimming cut 5 bases from V and 6 bases from J; bases unmatched to any gene: 7. The CDR3 totals 16 residues. Germline loops: CDR1 LNHDA, CDR2 SQIVND (reference sequence). In nucleotides, the CDR3 is TGTGCCAGTAGTGCCTCCGGGACTAGCGGGAGCGATACGCAGTATTTT. This codes for CASSASGTSGSDTQYF.

This clone was observed once. The chain carries TRBV5-1 and TRBJ2-1, with D unclear. Germline lookup yields CDR1 SGHRS and CDR2 YFSETQ. The CDR3 totals 12 residues. V gave up 4 bases and J gave up 8 bases, with 10 bases separating them. DNA of the CDR3: TGCGCCAGCAGCCCTTTCAACGATGAGCAGTTCTTC. Amino acid sequence: CASSPFNDEQFF.

CDR3 in amino acids: CATSRREWLAGDNEQFF. CDR3 in DNA: TGTGCCACCAGCAGACGGGAATGGCTAGCGGGAGACAATGAGCAGTTCTTC. The gene calls are TRBV15 and TRBJ2-1, with TRBD2 matching 10 bases. The germline V gene has CDR1 LNHNV and CDR2 YYDKDF (reference sequence). V trimming: 2 bases; J trimming: 5 bases; junction bases outside the gene matches: 9. This CDR3 comprises 17 residues.

CDR3 sequence reads: CASSPFDGYTF. The DNA for the CDR3 is TGTGCCAGCAGTCCCTTTGATGGCTACACCTTC. The V call is TRBV2, the J call TRBJ1-2; D call uncertain. Trimming pared 5 bases from V and 6 bases from J, leaving 7 bases between. The CDR3 has 11 amino acids. Germline V gives CDR1 SNHLY, CDR2 FYNNEI.